The clone carrying this T cell receptor beta chain was seen more than once but under ten times. Its antigen remains unknown. V was shortened by 3 bases and J by 3 bases, with 15 bases between the two germline ends. Germline V gene sequence: CDR1 SGHRS, CDR2 YFSETQ. The CDR3 consists of 15 residues. Using its own MiXCR run on the 5' RACE reads, TCRdb lists one record per CDR3 protein. The data contain 98,000 or so distinct CDR3 sequences, approximately 12% of them singletons. This record comes from a study of early T cells in non-severe SARS-CoV-2 infection. The study, taken as a whole, reports: Reliance on VDJdb matching favored anti-spike CD8 responses; private and CD4 specificities were missed.

The source was whole blood, collected at baseline. The origin of this receptor is an adult who was a healthcare worker with PCR-confirmed SARS-CoV-2 infection or an uninfected control (not recorded which). The V and J genes are TRBV5-1 and TRBJ1-1; TRBD1 is a possible D gene (6 bases). In DNA, the CDR3 is TGCGCCAGCAGCTGGGACTCACCAGGGGACACTGAAGCTTTCTTT. Translated, it gives CASSWDSPGDTEAFF.